These T cell receptor beta chains were read from a single sample in a study of T cell clonotyping in hematopoietic cell transplantation. Assay: immunoSEQ multiplex PCR; the TCRdb copy retains only in-frame clones and omits some. Among tens of thousands of clones listed, approximately 90% were seen once. The sample in question was PBMCs, obtained 100 days after allogeneic stem cell transplant. These receptors came from a female patient aged 50-59 years who had an allogeneic stem cell transplant from a related donor, so the T cells may come from the graft donor. Some clones in this sample may be carry-over from other donors' samples. Each CDR3 is given with its conserved first and last residue. The D gene is left open where the match is weak. Not every row has a clone size; where given, it reads once, few, many or a size class.

TRBV30	TRBJ2-3	-	-	CAWSFQGSSPDTQYF	TGTGCCTGGAGTTTTCAGGGTAGTAGTCCAGATACGCAGTATTTT
TRBV5-4	TRBJ2-1	TRBD1	-	CASSSSQGNEQFF	TGTGCCAGCAGCTCATCACAGGGGAATGAGCAGTTCTTC
TRBV5-1	TRBJ2-5	TRBD1	once	CASSHGQGEETQYF	TGCGCCAGCAGCCACGGACAGGGAGAAGAGACCCAGTACTTC
TRBV5-1	TRBJ2-5	TRBD2	-	CASRRRLAGSQETQYF	TGCGCCAGCAGGAGACGACTAGCCGGGAGTCAAGAGACCCAGTACTTC
TRBV5-1	TRBJ1-1	-	-	CASRPRGWDTEAFF	TGCGCCAGCCGACCCCGGGGGTGGGACACTGAAGCTTTCTTT
TRBV7-8	TRBJ1-3	-	-	CASSPRVEAGNTIYF	TGTGCCAGCAGCCCCCGGGTGGAAGCTGGAAACACCATATATTTT
TRBV5-1	TRBJ2-5	-	few	CASSYQETQYF	TGCGCCAGCAGCTACCAAGAGACCCAGTACTTC
TRBV6-5	TRBJ2-2	-	-	CASRISAYTGELFF	TGTGCCAGCAGAATATCAGCTTACACCGGGGAGCTGTTTTTT
TRBV30	TRBJ2-5	-	-	CAWIPMGTRHGGGRETQYF	TGTGCCTGGATTCCAATGGGGACGAGGCACGGAGGTGGGCGAGAGACCCAGTACTTC
TRBV14	TRBJ2-2	TRBD1	-	CASSPRPLNRGRGGELFF	TGTGCCAGCAGCCCCCGCCCCCTTAACAGGGGTCGAGGGGGGGAGCTGTTTTTT
TRBV7-3	TRBJ1-3	-	-	CASSLTSLASGNTIYF	TGTGCCAGCAGCTTGACTAGCCTCGCCTCTGGAAACACCATATATTTT
TRBV6-1	TRBJ1-5	TRBD1	-	CASRPSGRQGEPQHF	TGTGCCAGCAGACCCAGTGGCAGACAGGGAGAGCCCCAGCATTTT
TRBV5-3	TRBJ1-2	-	-	CAKRDRGPGIHPSYYGYTF	TGTGCCAAAAGAGACCGGGGCCCAGGGATCCACCCATCCTATTATGGCTACACCTTC
TRBV5-8	TRBJ1-1	-	-	CASRTGREAFF	TGTGCCAGCAGGACGGGCCGTGAAGCTTTCTTT
TRBV19	TRBJ2-5	-	-	CASRQTRGSETQYF	TGTGCCAGTAGGCAGACTAGGGGTTCAGAGACCCAGTACTTC
TRBV27	TRBJ1-1	TRBD1	-	CASSLQGALRKDTEAFF	TGTGCCAGCAGCCTACAGGGGGCGTTAAGAAAGGACACTGAAGCTTTCTTT
TRBV5-4	TRBJ1-4	-	few	CASSLPQEKLFF	TGTGCCAGCAGCTTACCGCAGGAAAAACTGTTTTTT
TRBV7-9	TRBJ2-5	TRBD1	-	CASSLGRQGAETQYF	TGTGCCAGCAGCTTAGGGAGACAGGGGGCAGAGACCCAGTACTTC
TRBV11-2	TRBJ2-7	-	-	CASNMGYEQYF	TGTGCCAGCAACATGGGGTACGAGCAGTACTTC
TRBV7-3	TRBJ2-1	TRBD2	-	CASSSRLAGAYNEQFF	TGTGCCAGCAGCTCCCGACTAGCGGGGGCCTACAATGAGCAGTTCTTC
TRBV30	TRBJ2-2	TRBD2	few	CAWSVGLAAGELFF	TGTGCCTGGAGTGTCGGACTAGCGGCCGGGGAGCTGTTTTTT
TRBV5-1	TRBJ2-3	TRBD2	-	CASSFAGGSTDTQYF	TGCGCCAGCAGCTTTGCGGGGGGCAGTACAGATACGCAGTATTTT
TRBV21-1	TRBJ2-5	-	-	CASSKARGARWGTQYF	TGTGCCAGCAGCAAAGCGCGAGGAGCTCGTTGGGGGACCCAGTACTTC
TRBV30	TRBJ1-2	TRBD1	few	CAWSADRANYGYTF	TGTGCCTGGAGTGCTGACAGGGCTAACTATGGCTACACCTTC
TRBV5-8	TRBJ2-1	TRBD2	-	CASSRRGVSYNEQFF	TGTGCCAGCAGCCGACGGGGGGTGTCCTACAATGAGCAGTTCTTC
TRBV5-7	TRBJ2-3	-	-	CASSLKGWGTDTQYF	TGTGCCAGCAGCCTCAAGGGTTGGGGTACAGATACGCAGTATTTT
TRBV27	TRBJ2-7	-	-	CASSFESSYEQYF	TGTGCCAGCAGTTTTGAGAGCTCCTACGAGCAGTACTTC
TRBV5-4	TRBJ1-4	-	-	CASSLDLREKLFF	TGTGCCAGCAGCTTGGATTTACGAGAAAAACTGTTTTTT
TRBV7-9	TRBJ1-2	-	once	CASSQGPGLWGYTF	TGTGCCAGCAGTCAGGGACCGGGCCTTTGGGGCTACACCTTC
TRBV5-1	TRBJ1-2	-	once	CASSQLFQQANYGYTF	TGCGCCAGCAGCCAACTCTTCCAACAAGCTAACTATGGCTACACCTTC
TRBV7-7	TRBJ2-5	-	-	CASSVGPWKETQYF	TGTGCCAGCAGCGTGGGCCCCTGGAAAGAGACCCAGTACTTC